This record covers a single T cell receptor (beta chain). Antigen unknown. Clones were read by immunoSEQ multiplex PCR, and TCRdb kept only the in-frame ones, dropping some. The sample lists hundreds of thousands of clones; about 86% were seen once. These data originate in a study of cytomegalovirus exposure and HLA in healthy donors. About the study: A subsequent analysis stated that the 95 to 150 validation repertoires were run on the same platform as the roughly 710 first-cohort repertoires. Study outcomes and limitations: As confirmed in vitro, a few CMV-associated chains were specific for CMV antigens. Cytomegalovirus status, reportedly, was diagnosed with high specificity and sensitivity by the classifier. Listed as cytomegalovirus-associated were 150 to 200 TCR beta chains.

Germline CDR1 and CDR2: MNHEY and SVGAGI. CDR3 size: 16 residues. V was trimmed by 2 bases and J by 4 bases, leaving 15 bases between them. The sequencing input was PBMCs. This TCR derives from a man aged 18 to 29 in good health and CMV-seronegative. V and J are TRBV6-5 and TRBJ1-5; tentative D call: TRBD1 (5 bases). DNA of the CDR3: TGTGCCAGCAGTTACGGTTCTCGGGGGGAAAATCAGCCCCAGCATTTT. Amino acid sequence: CASSYGSRGENQPQHF.